What follows are 4 T cell receptor beta chains derived from one specimen sequenced in a study of shared clonotypes between healthy human individuals. Profiled with immunoSEQ multiplex PCR; TCRdb holds only in-frame clones, not every one. This table has roughly 1,800,000 clones, approximately 95% appearing once. CD45RO-negative, CCR7-positively selected cells formed the naive CD8 fraction, excluding terminally differentiated effector memory CD45RA+ cells. The sequencing input was naive CD8+ T cells sorted from blood. The source of these receptors is a young man in good health.

V gene TRBV7-9 combines with J gene TRBJ1-1, with D maybe TRBD1 (6 bases). Germline V gene lookup returns CDR1 SEHNR and CDR2 FQNEAQ (reference sequence). The CDR3 contains 17 residues. The V and J ends lost 1 base and 3 bases respectively, with 18 bases between them. The CDR3 nucleotides read TGTGCCAGCAGCTTAGGACCGGACAGTTGGGGGGACACTGAAGCTTTCTTT. Its translation: CASSLGPDSWGDTEAFF.

The chain employs TRBV6-5 and TRBJ1-2; no reliable D call. V dropped 0 bases and J dropped 4 bases, with 12 bases sitting between them. Per germline, CDR1 MNHEY and CDR2 SVGAGI. CDR3 length: 15 residues. The CDR3 DNA reads as TGTGCCAGCAGTTACTCGGACGGCAACCTCTATGGCTACACCTTC. Amino acid sequence: CASSYSDGNLYGYTF.

On this clone itself: The sample has other DNA sequences that encode this CDR3 too. The chain couples TRBV27 to TRBJ1-5, with D perhaps TRBD1 (5 bases). The germline V and J ends were trimmed by 3 bases and 4 bases, with 13 bases remaining between them. Germline loops: CDR1 MNHEY, CDR2 SMNVEV (reference sequence). The CDR3 consists of 15 residues. As DNA, the CDR3 is TGTGCCAGCAGTTTGGGAGGGGCAGGGAATCAGCCCCAGCATTTT. It yields the protein CASSLGGAGNQPQHF.

This rearrangement joins TRBV4-3 to TRBJ1-4; 7 positions match TRBD1. V lost 0 bases, J lost 6 bases, and 7 bases stayed unmatched. Germline CDR1 and CDR2: LGHNA and YSLEER. CDR3 length: 16 amino acids. The CDR3 DNA is TGCGCCAGCAGCCAAGATGCGGAGGGGGCGGATGAAAAACTGTTTTTT. This gives the protein CASSQDAEGADEKLFF.